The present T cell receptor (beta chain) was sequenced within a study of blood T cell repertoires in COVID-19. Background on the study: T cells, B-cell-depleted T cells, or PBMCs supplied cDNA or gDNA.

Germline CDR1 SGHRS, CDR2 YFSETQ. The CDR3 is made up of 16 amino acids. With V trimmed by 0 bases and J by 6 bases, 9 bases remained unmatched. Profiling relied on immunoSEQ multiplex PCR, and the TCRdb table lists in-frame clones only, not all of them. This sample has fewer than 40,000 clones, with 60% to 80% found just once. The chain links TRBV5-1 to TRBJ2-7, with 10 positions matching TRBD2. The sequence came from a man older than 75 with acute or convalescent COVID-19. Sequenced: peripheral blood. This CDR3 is CASSLASGGLVGEQYF. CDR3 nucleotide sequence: TGCGCCAGCAGCTTGGCTAGCGGGGGATTGGTAGGCGAGCAGTACTTC.